This T cell receptor (beta chain) came from a study of cytomegalovirus exposure and HLA in healthy donors. Primers included in the PCR were 60 Vbeta and 13 Jbeta primers. Sequenced by immunoSEQ multiplex PCR; TCRdb stores in-frame clones only, minus some. Here the sample spans about 55,000 clones, roughly 77% being singletons. This clone was detected once. CDR1 is KGHSH, CDR2 LQKENI, per germline. CDR3 size: 17 residues. The V gene end was trimmed by 0 bases and the J gene end by 5 bases; junction bases not matched to a gene: 5. The chain carries TRBV18 and TRBJ2-2, with 11 bases fitting TRBD1. The specimen was PBMCs. The origin of this receptor is a female donor in good health and CMV-seronegative. The CDR3 region is CASSPPSGTGGTGELFF. Written as DNA, the CDR3 is TGTGCCAGCTCACCACCGTCCGGGACAGGGGGGACCGGGGAGCTGTTTTTT.